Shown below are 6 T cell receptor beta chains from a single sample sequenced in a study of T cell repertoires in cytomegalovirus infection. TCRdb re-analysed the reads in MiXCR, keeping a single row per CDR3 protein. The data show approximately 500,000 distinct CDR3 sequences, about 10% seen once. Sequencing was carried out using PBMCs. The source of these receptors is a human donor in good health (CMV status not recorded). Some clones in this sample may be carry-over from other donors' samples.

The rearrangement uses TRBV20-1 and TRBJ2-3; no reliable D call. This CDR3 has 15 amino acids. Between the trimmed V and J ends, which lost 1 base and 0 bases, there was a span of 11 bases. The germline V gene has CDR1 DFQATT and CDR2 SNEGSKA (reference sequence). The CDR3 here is CSARGVVRSTDTQYF. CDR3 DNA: TGCAGTGCTAGAGGGGTTGTCCGAAGCACAGATACGCAGTATTTT.

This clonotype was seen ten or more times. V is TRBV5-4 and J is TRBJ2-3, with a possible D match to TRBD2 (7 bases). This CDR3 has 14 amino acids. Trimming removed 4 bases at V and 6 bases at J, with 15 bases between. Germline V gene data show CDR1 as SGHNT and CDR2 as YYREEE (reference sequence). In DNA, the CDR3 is TGTGCCAGCAGCCAAAAGGGGGGGGCGGATACGCAGTATTTT. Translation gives CASSQKGGADTQYF.

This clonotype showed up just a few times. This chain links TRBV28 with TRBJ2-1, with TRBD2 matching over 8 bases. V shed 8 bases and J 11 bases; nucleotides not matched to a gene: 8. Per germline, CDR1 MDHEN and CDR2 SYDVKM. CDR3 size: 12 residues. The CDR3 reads CASGVAGLQQFF. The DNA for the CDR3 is TGTGCCAGCGGAGTAGCGGGATTGCAGCAGTTCTTC.

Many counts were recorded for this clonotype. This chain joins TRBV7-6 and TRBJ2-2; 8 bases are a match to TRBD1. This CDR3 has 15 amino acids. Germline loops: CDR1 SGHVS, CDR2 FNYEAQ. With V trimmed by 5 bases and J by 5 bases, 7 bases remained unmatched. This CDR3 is CASSDRDRSTGELFF. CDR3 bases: TGTGCCAGCAGCGACCGGGACAGGTCGACCGGGGAGCTGTTTTTT.

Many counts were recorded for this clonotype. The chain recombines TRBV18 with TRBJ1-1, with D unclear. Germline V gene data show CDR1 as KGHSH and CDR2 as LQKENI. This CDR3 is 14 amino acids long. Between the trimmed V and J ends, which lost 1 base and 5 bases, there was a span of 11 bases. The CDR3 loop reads CASSPRNGATEAFF. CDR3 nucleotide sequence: TGTGCCAGCTCACCACGCAACGGAGCAACTGAAGCTTTCTTT.

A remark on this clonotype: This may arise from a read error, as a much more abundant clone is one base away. CDR3 sequence (DNA): TGTGCCAGTACTCGCGAGTCCCCACGAGGTGGCTACACCTTC. This translates into CASTRESPRGGYTF. The gene calls are TRBV19 and TRBJ1-2; D remains unclear. The CDR3 consists of 14 residues. Trimming removed 7 bases from V and 7 bases from J, with 19 bases in between. Per the germline V gene, CDR1 is LNHDA and CDR2 is SQIVND (reference sequence).